The 18 T cell receptor beta chains in this list originate from one sample, sequenced in a study of regulatory T cells in long-lasting Graves disease. Library construction for TCR beta used iRepertoire HTBI primers and Arm-PCR of CDR3 regions. TCRdb analysed the multiplex PCR reads with MiXCR anew, one entry per CDR3 protein. The sample holds 200,000 to 250,000 distinct CDR3 sequences, around 20% seen once. Time point of the sample: newly diagnosed GD, antithyroid drugs for less than 3 months. With RNA extracted from PBMCs as input, the TCR library was made. This specimen consisted of peripheral blood mononuclear cells (PBMCs), obtained at new diagnosis, from a patient treated with antithyroid drugs. Every receptor here comes from a female donor with Graves disease.

This clonotype was recorded at least ten times. DNA of the CDR3: TGTGCCTGGAATGAAGACAGGACTAACTATGGCTACACCTTC. Residues: CAWNEDRTNYGYTF. V usage is TRBV30 and J usage is TRBJ1-2; D possibly corresponds to TRBD1 (6 bases). Trimming removed 4 bases from V and 0 bases from J, with 12 bases in between. This CDR3 is 14 amino acids long. Per germline, CDR1 GTSNPN and CDR2 SVGIG (reference sequence).

This chain links TRBV9 with TRBJ1-2, with D tentatively TRBD1 (5 bases). V was trimmed by 0 bases and J by 4 bases, leaving 10 bases between them. The length of the CDR3 is 14 residues. Germline CDR1 and CDR2: SGDLS and YYNGEE. The DNA for the CDR3 is TGTGCCAGCAGCGTAGGTGAGGGGACCTATGGCTACACCTTC. As protein: CASSVGEGTYGYTF.

This clonotype was seen at least ten times. The genes are TRBV11-2 and TRBJ1-2; 7 bases are a match to TRBD1. J gave up 5 bases and V 5 bases, and 11 bases lay outside the gene matches. This CDR3 has 15 amino acids. The germline V gene has CDR1 SGHAT and CDR2 FQNNGV. For the CDR3, the DNA is TGTGCCAGCAGCCCAACAGGGGTGGGAAGATATGGCTACACCTTC. It encodes CASSPTGVGRYGYTF. The whole variable domain, filled in from reference TRBV11-2 and TRBJ1-2, reads EAGVAQSPRYKIIEKRQSVAFWCNPISGHATLYWYQQILGQGPKLLIQFQNNGVVDDSQLPKDRFSAERLKGVDSTLKIQPAKLEDSAVYLCASSPTGVGRYGYTFGSGTRLTVV.

This clonotype was counted at least ten times. V usage is TRBV6-1 and J usage is TRBJ1-2, with D maybe TRBD1 (6 bases). Germline values: CDR1 MNHNS, CDR2 SASEGT. V gave up 3 bases and J gave up 6 bases, with 14 bases separating them. This CDR3 contains 14 residues. CDR3 sequence reads: CASSDGRGGDGYTF. The CDR3 region has the DNA TGTGCCAGCAGTGACGGACGAGGGGGGGATGGCTACACCTTC.

This clonotype is termed medium-sized. The chain couples TRBV3-1 to TRBJ2-7, with D possibly being TRBD2 (6 bases). The V end lost 7 bases, the J end lost 1 base, and 14 bases lay between the germline ends. The germline gives CDR1 LGHDT, CDR2 YNNKEL (reference sequence). This CDR3 spans 14 amino acids. The CDR3 loop is CASKAGSGSYEQYF. The DNA of the CDR3 is TGTGCCAGCAAGGCTGGTAGCGGATCCTACGAGCAGTACTTC.

The V gene is TRBV10-1, the J gene TRBJ1-2; D might be TRBD1 (5 bases). CDR1 and CDR2 from the germline V gene are WNHNN and SYGVQD (reference sequence). The CDR3 contains 14 residues. V was clipped by 3 bases and J by 6 bases, with 14 bases between them. The CDR3 nucleotides read TGCGCCAGCAGTGATAGAGGGGAATTTGATGGCTACACCTTC. Protein product: CASSDRGEFDGYTF.

In the case of this clonotype: The junction shows a germline mismatch at one end, possibly a read error. The rearrangement uses TRBV6-5 and TRBJ2-5, with unresolved D. CDR3 length equals 14 residues. Germline-derived CDR1 and CDR2 are MNHEY and SVGAGI. The CDR3 coding sequence is TGTGCCGGCAGTTACCGTGCCCCAGGAGAGACCCAGTACTTC. Translating it yields CAGSYRAPGETQYF.

This clonotype was detected many times. The V and J genes are TRBV3-1 and TRBJ1-2, with D unresolved. V lost 4 bases and J 0 bases, leaving 12 bases between the germline ends. The CDR3 has 15 residues. The germline gives CDR1 LGHDT, CDR2 YNNKEL (reference sequence). CDR3 in amino acids: CASSPNRAANYGYTF. The CDR3 region has the DNA TGTGCCAGCAGCCCGAACAGAGCAGCTAACTATGGCTACACCTTC. Complete variable domain (other parts from reference TRBV3-1 and TRBJ1-2): DTAVSQTPKYLVTQMGNDKSIKCEQNLGHDTMYWYKQDSKKFLKIMFSYNNKELIINETVPNRFSPKSPDKAHLNLHINSLELGDSAVYFCASSPNRAANYGYTFGSGTRLTVV.

The V gene is TRBV6-5, the J gene TRBJ2-7; TRBD2 matches 8 bases. The CDR3 covers 18 residues. The trim removed 2 bases at V and 2 bases at J, leaving 14 bases unmatched. Germline CDR1 MNHEY, CDR2 SVGAGI. CDR3 DNA: TGTGCCAGCAGTTACGTTCCAGGGTCCGGGACTAGGGCCTACGAGCAGTACTTC. Protein sequence: CASSYVPGSGTRAYEQYF.

This clonotype appeared a single time. This sequence joins TRBV4-1 and TRBJ2-7, with TRBD2 matching over 7 bases. The V and J ends lost 6 bases and 2 bases, in that order; junction bases with no gene match: 10. Looked up from germline, CDR1 is MGHRA and CDR2 is YSYEKL. This CDR3 region has 15 residues. The CDR3 bases are TGCGCCAGCAGGCTTTCCCCTAGCGGAGCCTACGAGCAGTACTTC. Translating it yields CASRLSPSGAYEQYF.

With respect to this clonotype: Given a far larger clone just one base away, this is likely a sequencing read error. This chain uses TRBV6-6 with TRBJ1-1; the match to TRBD1 covers 9 bases. Germline V CDR1 and CDR2: MNHNY, SVGAGI (reference sequence). The CDR3 has 18 residues. The CDR3 region is CASGYSSRDRESQDEAFF. In DNA form, the CDR3 reads TGTGCCAGCGGTTACTCGTCCCGGGACAGGGAATCCCAAGATGAAGCTTTCTTT.

With regard to this clonotype: One base separates it from a far larger clone, so it is likely a read error. This chain uses TRBV6-1 with TRBJ2-6; D uncertain. This CDR3 is built from 14 residues. CDR1 is MNHNS, CDR2 SASEGT, per germline. Written as DNA, the CDR3 is TGTGCCAGCAGCCATATTTTGCAGGCCAGCGTCCTGACTTTC. Protein sequence: CASSHILQASVLTF.

In its sample, this clonotype was seen many times. J is TRBJ2-7 and V is TRBV20-1; 10 bases are a match to TRBD1. The CDR3 totals 15 residues. After removal of 6 bases from V and 0 bases from J, the junction contained 8 bases not matched to a gene. Germline CDR1 is DFQATT and CDR2 is SNEGSKA (reference sequence). The CDR3 DNA reads TGCAGTGCCCCAGACAGGGGGCGAGACTCCTACGAGCAGTACTTC. Its translation: CSAPDRGRDSYEQYF.

This clonotype appeared once. A much more abundant neighbour one base away suggests this may be a read error. This chain's CDR3 is CASLDTDYEQYF. The DNA for the CDR3 is TGTGCCAGCCTAGACACAGACTACGAGCAGTACTTC. The chain employs TRBV2 and TRBJ2-3; no clear D gene. The assigned J gene may be wrong: the sequence end matches TRBJ2-7 better. CDR3 size: 12 residues. Germline CDR1 reads SNHLY; CDR2 reads FYNNEI.

Concerning this clonotype itself: A far more abundant clone sits one base away, making this likely a read error. The chain links TRBV6-5 to TRBJ2-5, with TRBD1 matching over 8 bases. This CDR3 has 15 residues. The J segment lost 5 bases and the V segment lost 2 bases, leaving 7 bases of the junction unmatched. Germline V gene data show CDR1 as MNHEY and CDR2 as SVGAGI. CDR3 nucleotides: TGTGCCAGCAGTTACGACAGGGGCGACGGGGAGACCCAGTACTTC. Protein product: CASSYDRGDGETQYF.

This clonotype occurred many times. The rearrangement links TRBV12-3 or TRBV12-4 to TRBJ2-5; D call uncertain. V was clipped by 9 bases and J by 5 bases, with 10 bases between them. This CDR3 spans 11 amino acids. The CDR3 region has the DNA TGTGCCAGTAAAATTGGGGAGACCCAGTACTTC. This codes for CASKIGETQYF.

This clonotype was detected ten times or more. The chain recombines TRBV9 with TRBJ1-1; D remains ambiguous. With 4 bases removed from V and 6 bases from J, the gap between germline ends came to 16 bases. This CDR3 has 14 amino acids. Germline CDR1 is SGDLS and CDR2 is YYNGEE. The CDR3 loop reads CASSLFEGSAEAFF. The CDR3, as DNA: TGTGCCAGCAGCCTGTTTGAGGGATCGGCTGAAGCTTTCTTT.

The sample holds many counts of this clonotype. The chain has TRBV11-2 and TRBJ2-3, with 7 bases lining up with TRBD2. Germline V lookup: CDR1 SGHAT, CDR2 FQNNGV. The CDR3 extends over 14 amino acids. Losses at the gene ends were 1 base for V and 5 bases for J; bases not matched to a gene: 3. CDR3 bases: TGTGCCAGCAGCTTAGTTGCGGGGGTAGATACGCAGTATTTT. Residues: CASSLVAGVDTQYF.